The sequence of this T cell receptor beta chain was determined in a study of blood T cell repertoires in COVID-19. Study-level background: Acute and convalescent COVID-19 samples came from the United States, Italy and Spain. Sample material is recorded as cDNA or gDNA derived from T cells, B-cell-depleted T cells, or PBMCs.

The data were produced by immunoSEQ multiplex PCR, yet TCRdb's version contains in-frame clones alone and is incomplete. This table has almost 250,000 clones, approximately 89% appearing once. Sequencing used peripheral blood. This TCR derives from a woman aged 60-75 years who had recovered from COVID-19.

CDR3 in amino acids: CASSQDKGLAGDIQYF. The CDR3 nucleotides read TGCGCCAGCAGCCAAGATAAGGGGCTAGCGGGGGACATTCAGTACTTC. J is TRBJ2-4 and V is TRBV4-3; 10 bases line up with TRBD2. The trim removed 0 bases at V and 8 bases at J, leaving 7 bases unmatched. Per germline, CDR1 LGHNA and CDR2 YSLEER. The CDR3 has 16 residues.